One and the same sample provided the 24 T cell receptor beta chains below, sequenced in a study of neurological immune-mediated disorders. TCRdb used MiXCR to reprocess the 5' RACE reads, holding one entry per CDR3 protein. The repertoire holds roughly 70,000 distinct CDR3 sequences, approximately 4.1% seen once, with 1.3% in the top ten. The sequencing input was PBMCs. The receptors were gathered from a man younger than 45 with multiple sclerosis.

Many counts were recorded for this clonotype. The chain is built from TRBV5-1 and TRBJ2-7, with 7 positions matching TRBD2. Per the germline V gene, CDR1 is SGHRS and CDR2 is YFSETQ. With 4 bases clipped from V and 2 bases from J, the junction kept 18 bases outside the gene matches. The CDR3 covers 18 residues. The CDR3 sequence is CASSPGGGAGTGTYEQYF. The CDR3 DNA sequence: TGCGCCAGCAGCCCCGGGGGAGGGGCCGGGACGGGGACCTACGAGCAGTACTTC.

The V and J genes are TRBV12-3 or TRBV12-4 and TRBJ1-1, with TRBD1 as a possible D gene (6 bases). This CDR3 is built from 13 residues. Trimming stripped 6 bases from V and 4 bases from J, with 12 bases between. Here the CDR3 reads CASSFTGSTEAFF. The CDR3 nucleotides read TGTGCCAGCAGCTTTACAGGGAGCACTGAAGCTTTCTTT.

This clonotype was counted at least ten times. J is TRBJ1-5 and V is TRBV7-8; D is undetermined. Germline loops: CDR1 SGHVS, CDR2 FQNEAQ. Trimming removed 5 bases from V and 1 base from J, with 15 bases in between. There are 16 residues in the CDR3. CDR3 sequence (DNA): TGTGCCAGCAGCCTGGGCGTGTCTTGGAGCAATCAGCCCCAGCATTTT. It encodes CASSLGVSWSNQPQHF.

About this clonotype: The germline gene is not matched at one end of the junction; a read error may be the cause. The chain recombines TRBV27 with TRBJ1-5; unclear D gene. The CDR3 is 15 amino acids. CDR1 is MNHEY, CDR2 SMNVEV, per germline (reference sequence). CDR3 sequence (DNA): TGTGCCAGCAGCGGACCGGGAGGAGCCAATCAGCCCCAGAATTTT. It codes for CASSGPGGANQPQNF.

This clonotype was seen repeatedly, ten times or more. J is TRBJ1-1 and V is TRBV6-6; possible D gene TRBD1, 5 bases. V was shortened by 4 bases and J by 4 bases, with 10 bases between the two germline ends. Germline V gene lookup returns CDR1 MNHNY and CDR2 SVGAGI (reference sequence). The CDR3 runs to 13 residues. The CDR3 DNA reads as TGTGCCAGCAGTTCTACGGGGACCACTGAAGCTTTCTTT. Translating gives CASSSTGTTEAFF.

Only a few counts were recorded for this clonotype. The genes are TRBV9 and TRBJ2-1, with TRBD1 identical over 7 bases. CDR1 is SGDLS and CDR2 is YYNGEE in the germline V gene. The CDR3 runs to 14 residues. After removal of 4 bases from V and 5 bases from J, the junction contained 6 bases not matched to a gene. The CDR3 region has the DNA TGTGCCAGCAGCCGGGACAGAACAGACAATGAGCAGTTCTTC. Its protein is CASSRDRTDNEQFF.

This clonotype was seen many times. V gene TRBV12-3 or TRBV12-4 combines with J gene TRBJ2-1; D is unclear. V lost 4 bases and J lost 0, with 10 bases in between. The CDR3 totals 15 residues. The CDR3 is CASSSTSSSYNEQFF. CDR3 nucleotides: TGTGCCAGCAGTTCGACGTCAAGCTCCTACAATGAGCAGTTCTTC.

This clonotype was counted many times. This chain links TRBV7-3 with TRBJ2-7; D is perhaps TRBD1 (7 bases). The CDR3 covers 12 residues. Germline V gene sequence: CDR1 SGHTA, CDR2 FQGTGA. Trimming took off 3 bases at V and 7 bases at J, with 10 bases between the two ends. CDR3 nucleotides: TGTGCCAGCAGCTTGACAGGGAGGGAGCAGTACTTC. Amino acids: CASSLTGREQYF.

This clonotype showed up many times. This chain uses TRBV5-5 with TRBJ2-1; a possible D gene is TRBD1 (6 bases). CDR3 size: 15 residues. Germline V gene data show CDR1 as SGHKS and CDR2 as YYEKEE (reference sequence). Trimming left V 2 bases short and J 4 bases short, with 13 bases between. CDR3 region: CASSFEGVTYNEQFF. The CDR3 DNA reads as TGTGCCAGCAGCTTCGAGGGGGTAACATACAATGAGCAGTTCTTC. The complete variable domain, with remaining parts taken from reference TRBV5-5 and TRBJ2-1, reads DAGVTQSPTHLIKTRGQQVTLRCSPISGHKSVSWYQQVLGQGPQFIFQYYEKEERGRGNFPDRFSARQFPNYSSELNVNALLLGDSALYLCASSFEGVTYNEQFFGPGTRLTVL.

This clonotype was seen many times. The rearrangement uses TRBV20-1 and TRBJ2-2, with a weak D call TRBD1 (5 bases). Trimming pared 3 bases from V and 1 base from J, leaving 15 bases between. This CDR3 spans 16 amino acids. From germline, CDR1 is DFQATT and CDR2 SNEGSKA (reference sequence). DNA of the CDR3: TGCAGTGCTAGTAATTGGCAGGGAAAGAACACCGGGGAGCTGTTTTTT. Translation gives CSASNWQGKNTGELFF.

This clonotype was observed a handful of times. A much larger clone is a single base away; this may be a read error. The genes are TRBV5-1 and TRBJ2-3; D not certain. V shed 0 bases and J shed 2 bases, with 7 bases lying between them. This CDR3 region has 14 residues. Germline CDR1 is SGHRS and CDR2 is YFSETQ. CDR3 coding DNA: TGCGCCAGCAGCTTGGAATGGACCACAGATACGCAGTATTTT. It codes for CASSLEWTTDTQYF.

This clonotype appeared many times. The chain is built from TRBV20-1 and TRBJ2-7; 10 nucleotides match TRBD2. CDR3 length: 13 residues. Germline V gives CDR1 DFQATT, CDR2 SNEGSKA (reference sequence). J gave up 4 bases and V 6 bases, and 6 bases lay outside the gene matches. CDR3 loop: CSAQGTSEYEQYF. The CDR3 region has the DNA TGCAGTGCCCAAGGGACTAGCGAGTACGAGCAGTACTTC.

This chain connects TRBV3-1 to TRBJ1-5; 7 positions match TRBD1. Germline assignment: CDR1 LGHDT and CDR2 YNNKEL (reference sequence). The CDR3 consists of 14 residues. V was clipped by 4 bases and J by 7 bases; unmatched bases: 7. CDR3 DNA: TGTGCCAGCAGCCGCGACAGGGTAGGCCAGCCCCAGCATTTT. Amino acid sequence: CASSRDRVGQPQHF.

In its sample, this clonotype was seen many times. The gene calls are TRBV20-1 and TRBJ1-1; D is unresolved. This CDR3 spans 13 amino acids. V lost 2 bases and J 1 base, leaving 8 bases between the germline ends. Germline assignment: CDR1 DFQATT and CDR2 SNEGSKA (reference sequence). The CDR3 sequence: CSARPSANTEAFF. The CDR3 DNA sequence: TGCAGTGCTAGACCCTCGGCGAACACTGAAGCTTTCTTT.

This clonotype was observed at least ten times. The chain uses TRBV6-6 and TRBJ1-1; TRBD1 is a possible D gene (6 bases). Trimming took 6 bases from V and 8 from J, leaving 13 bases between them. CDR1 is MNHNY and CDR2 is SVGAGI in the germline V gene (reference sequence). CDR3 length: 12 residues. CDR3 sequence: CASSYAGEEAFF. The CDR3 DNA follows: TGTGCCAGCAGCTACGCAGGGGAAGAAGCTTTCTTT.

This clonotype showed up many times. The chain combines TRBV5-1 with TRBJ2-7, with 11 nucleotides matching TRBD2. J gave up 4 bases and V 4 bases, and 10 bases lay outside the gene matches. The germline V gene has CDR1 SGHRS and CDR2 YFSETQ. There are 16 residues in the CDR3. The CDR3 bases are TGCGCCAGCAGCCTGACACTAGCGGGAGAAAGTTACGAGCAGTACTTC. This codes for CASSLTLAGESYEQYF.

The chain carries TRBV5-1 and TRBJ2-3; 8 nucleotides line up with TRBD2. The V gene end was trimmed by 4 bases and the J gene end by 5 bases; junction bases not matched to a gene: 3. From germline, CDR1 is SGHRS and CDR2 YFSETQ. There are 13 residues in the CDR3. DNA for the CDR3: TGCGCCAGCAGCGGACTAGCCGGAGATACGCAGTATTTT. It codes for CASSGLAGDTQYF. The variable domain in full, completed from reference TRBV5-1 and TRBJ2-3, reads KAGVTQTPRYLIKTRGQQVTLSCSPISGHRSVSWYQQTPGQGLQFLFEYFSETQRNKGNFPGRFSGRQFSNSRSEMNVSTLELGDSALYLCASSGLAGDTQYFGPGTRLTVL.

This clonotype was observed many times. J is TRBJ1-4 and V is TRBV12-3 or TRBV12-4; a possible D gene is TRBD1 (5 bases). There are 15 residues in the CDR3. The germline V and J ends were trimmed by 7 bases and 4 bases, with 16 bases remaining between them. This CDR3 reads CASTLSGTYNEKLFF. DNA for the CDR3: TGTGCCAGCACCCTATCAGGGACTTATAATGAAAAACTGTTTTTT.

The J gene is TRBJ2-1, the V gene TRBV7-2; D is ambiguous. Germline loops: CDR1 SGHTA, CDR2 FQGNSA. This CDR3 comprises 11 residues. The V and J ends lost 4 bases and 8 bases respectively, with 6 bases between them. The CDR3 bases are TGTGCCAGCAGCTCTAACTATGAGCAGTTCTTC. Translating it yields CASSSNYEQFF.

This clonotype has ten or more counts. The junction does not match germline at one end; this may be a read error. The chain carries TRBV6-6 and TRBJ1-5; D is uncertain. This CDR3 is built from 16 residues. CDR1 and CDR2 from the germline V gene are MNHNY and SVGAGI (reference sequence). For the CDR3, the DNA is TGTGCCAGCGTCCAATGGAATGGGTATAGCAATCAGCCCCAGAATTTT. Translation: CASVQWNGYSNQPQNF.

This clonotype was found a few times. This may come from a read error, since a much larger clone is one base off. This chain connects TRBV5-6 to TRBJ2-7; D may correspond to TRBD1 or TRBD2 (6 bases each). The germline gives CDR1 SGHDT, CDR2 YYEEEE. The length of the CDR3 is 15 residues. V gave up 7 bases and J gave up 7 bases, with 24 bases separating them. CDR3 region: CASSNGGGLVKEQYF. The DNA of the CDR3 is TGTGCCAGCTCTAACGGAGGGGGATTAGTAAAAGAGCAGTACTTC.

This clonotype was counted ten times or more. The chain carries TRBV20-1 and TRBJ1-1; a possible D gene is TRBD1 (6 bases). The germline V gene has CDR1 DFQATT and CDR2 SNEGSKA (reference sequence). The CDR3 has 13 amino acids. The ends were cut back, 6 bases at V and 5 bases at J, with 16 bases in the middle. In DNA form, the CDR3 reads TGCAGTGCACCTATACAGGGAGGGACTGAAGCTTTCTTT. This codes for CSAPIQGGTEAFF.

In this sample, this clonotype turned up many times. The gene calls are TRBV10-3 and TRBJ2-2; no firm D call. In germline, CDR1 is ENHRY, CDR2 SYGVKD. V lost 4 bases and J 5 bases, leaving 11 bases between the germline ends. CDR3 length: 14 amino acids. The CDR3 region is CAISVPSSTGELFF. The CDR3 DNA reads TGTGCCATCAGTGTCCCCAGCAGTACCGGGGAGCTGTTTTTT.

This clonotype was seen at least ten times. This sequence joins TRBV20-1 and TRBJ2-1, with 7 bases lining up with TRBD2. Germline V gene lookup returns CDR1 DFQATT and CDR2 SNEGSKA (reference sequence). V dropped 6 bases and J dropped 9; count of bases not matched to a gene: 14. The CDR3 has 14 amino acids. This CDR3 is CSAPPLQRGGEQFF. The CDR3 DNA reads as TGCAGTGCGCCCCCCCTCCAGCGGGGTGGTGAGCAGTTCTTC.